The sequence of this TCR beta chain was determined in a study of blood T cells in healthy people across ages. Overall study findings and caveats: There was no known CMV status for donors, so expanded clonotype changes were possibly confounded. Higher diversity, along with more naive CD4+ cells, distinguished long-lived donors from aged donors.

Regarding this clonotype: Its antigen is unidentified.

The study isolated at least 7 million PBMCs from each sample. The extraction recovered at least 5 micrograms of total RNA per sample. The second PCR ran 7 to 11 cycles with a sample-barcoded 5' primer and J-beta primers. TCRdb ran MiXCR on the 5' RACE reads and lists one entry per CDR3 protein. The data show about 680,000 distinct CDR3 sequences, about half seen once. Germline V gene data show CDR1 as DFQATT and CDR2 as SNEGSKA (reference sequence). The J segment lost 5 bases and the V segment lost 0 bases, leaving 6 bases of the junction unmatched. The CDR3 loop spans 15 amino acids. Material for sequencing was blood. The receptor was isolated from a woman aged 55-75 years in good health. The chain uses TRBV20-1 and TRBJ2-3; 9 positions agree with TRBD1. The DNA of the CDR3 is TGCAGTGCTAGAGATGGGGGACAGGGACGAGATACGCAGTATTTT. This sequence encodes CSARDGGQGRDTQYF.